The 16 T cell receptor beta chains below all came from one sample that was sequenced in a study of T-cell memory formation after mild COVID-19. TCRdb re-derived calls from the 5' RACE reads in MiXCR, one entry per CDR3 protein. Of 250,000 to 350,000 distinct CDR3 sequences listed, 14% are singletons. Sequences were obtained from PBMCs or a T cell subset sorted from them (not recorded which). The origin of the receptors is a man between 18 and 35 years old who had mild COVID-19 (a few samples of this study predate the infection). Cell type and time point are not known.

This chain connects TRBV5-1 to TRBJ2-5, with TRBD1 matching 7 bases. The CDR3 runs 15 residues. Germline loops: CDR1 SGHRS, CDR2 YFSETQ. V lost 7 bases, J lost 2 bases, and 11 bases stayed unmatched. This CDR3 is CASRRVEGAQETQYF. The CDR3 coding sequence is TGCGCCAGCCGCAGGGTAGAGGGGGCACAAGAGACCCAGTACTTC.

This clonotype was seen a few times. V and J are TRBV15 and TRBJ1-1, with a weak D call TRBD1 (5 bases). Germline values: CDR1 LNHNV, CDR2 YYDKDF (reference sequence). This CDR3 region has 13 residues. V shed 0 bases and J shed 6 bases, with 8 bases lying between them. CDR3 bases: TGTGCCACCAGCAGAGATCCGGGGGCTGAAGCTTTCTTT. Translated: CATSRDPGAEAFF.

This clonotype was found a few times. CDR3: CASSLAGLTYNEQFF. CDR3 nucleotides: TGTGCCAGCAGTTTAGCTGGGTTGACCTACAATGAGCAGTTCTTC. The chain links TRBV12-3 or TRBV12-4 to TRBJ2-1; D is unclear. CDR3 length equals 15 residues. The ends were cut back, 0 bases at V and 2 bases at J, with 8 bases in the middle.

The table lists this clonotype with a few counts. This chain connects TRBV4-2 to TRBJ1-3, with D unresolved. The CDR3 is 16 residues long. V was clipped by 0 bases and J by 1 base, with 10 bases between them. Germline CDR1 and CDR2: LGHNA and YNFKEQ. The CDR3 DNA reads as TGTGCCAGCAGCCAAGACGTCCCATTGTCTGGAAACACCATATATTTT. Translation gives CASSQDVPLSGNTIYF.

This clonotype was found a few times. The chain is built from TRBV12-3 or TRBV12-4 and TRBJ2-3, with D perhaps being TRBD1 or TRBD2 (5 bases each). The CDR3 runs 13 residues. V lost 8 bases and J 4 bases, leaving 13 bases between the germline ends. This chain's CDR3 is CASSGAGADTQYF. DNA of the CDR3: TGTGCCAGCTCCGGGGCCGGCGCAGATACGCAGTATTTT.

This clonotype was detected only a few times. This chain connects TRBV6-1 to TRBJ1-1, with 9 bases fitting TRBD1. Germline CDR1 and CDR2: MNHNS and SASEGT. Unmatched junction bases numbered 4, after V lost 1 base and J lost 4 bases. CDR3 length: 15 residues. The CDR3 DNA sequence: TGTGCCAGCAGTGAAGACAGGGGGCAGGGCACTGAAGCTTTCTTT. Protein sequence: CASSEDRGQGTEAFF.

DNA of the CDR3: TGTGCCAGCAGTTTAGGGACCGTTGGCGAGCAGTACTTC. As protein: CASSLGTVGEQYF. The chain links TRBV12-3 or TRBV12-4 to TRBJ2-7; D gene unclear. The ends were cut back, 1 base at V and 6 bases at J, with 10 bases in the middle. CDR3 size: 13 residues.

This clonotype was seen only a few times. The chain recombines TRBV15 with TRBJ2-1; 9 bases map to TRBD2. Looked up from germline, CDR1 is LNHNV and CDR2 is YYDKDF (reference sequence). The ends lost 7 bases at V and 4 bases at J; junction bases unmatched: 8. This CDR3 has 15 residues. The CDR3 DNA sequence: TGTGCCACCAATCTCCGGCGGGGGGGGTACAATGAGCAGTTCTTC. This gives the protein CATNLRRGGYNEQFF.

This clonotype occurred a few times. This chain links TRBV6-5 with TRBJ2-7, with D possibly being TRBD2 (7 bases). The germline V and J ends were trimmed by 2 bases and 2 bases, with 10 bases remaining between them. There are 14 residues in the CDR3. CDR1 is MNHEY, CDR2 SVGAGI, per germline. CDR3 sequence: CASSYAGAPYEQYV. CDR3 coding DNA: TGTGCCAGCAGTTACGCGGGGGCCCCCTACGAGCAGTACGTC.

This clonotype has more than one count but fewer than ten. This sequence joins TRBV7-6 and TRBJ2-5; 9 bases line up with TRBD1. The J segment lost 5 bases and the V segment lost 1 base, leaving 8 bases of the junction unmatched. This CDR3 comprises 16 residues. CDR1 SGHVS and CDR2 FNYEAQ come from the germline V gene. CDR3 protein: CASSLGATGGKETQYF. CDR3 nucleotide sequence: TGTGCCAGCAGCTTAGGGGCGACAGGGGGTAAGGAGACCCAGTACTTC.

The chain joins TRBV6-2 or TRBV6-3 to TRBJ2-7; perhaps TRBD2 as D (7 bases). There are 14 residues in the CDR3. Germline V gives CDR1 MNHEY, CDR2 SVGEGT. Deletions cut 4 bases from V and 3 bases from J, with 13 bases between. The CDR3 DNA is TGTGCCAGCAGTTCTCGGCGGGGGCTCTACGAGCAGTACTTC. Its protein product is CASSSRRGLYEQYF.

The chain has TRBV6-2 or TRBV6-3 and TRBJ1-6; 7 nucleotides match TRBD1. The CDR3 spans 18 residues. The germline CDR1 and CDR2 sequences are MNHEY and SVGEGT. V shed 6 bases and J 7 bases; nucleotides not matched to a gene: 18. In DNA, the CDR3 is TGTGCCAGCAGCCGGAGGGTGACAGGGTCAACGGGGAATTCACCCCTCCACTTT. Its protein product is CASSRRVTGSTGNSPLHF.

This clonotype was seen only a few times. The chain links TRBV4-1 to TRBJ1-2; D call uncertain. The CDR3 extends over 16 amino acids. Germline CDR1 and CDR2: MGHRA and YSYEKL. V was pared by 1 base and J by 4 bases, with 16 bases between. The CDR3 nucleotides are TGCGCCAGCAGCCAAGCGAAGGGCCGGAGCTTCTATGGCTACACCTTC. It codes for CASSQAKGRSFYGYTF.

This clonotype was counted only a few times. This chain links TRBV12-3 or TRBV12-4 with TRBJ1-6; D perhaps matches TRBD1 (5 bases). V shed 3 bases and J shed 8 bases, with 20 bases lying between them. The CDR3 totals 17 residues. The CDR3 is CASSFHGPGTKDSPLHF. The CDR3 DNA reads as TGTGCCAGCAGTTTCCATGGTCCCGGGACGAAGGATTCACCCCTCCACTTT.

This clonotype appeared many times. The chain is built from TRBV5-1 and TRBJ1-1; D not certain. Trimming removed 6 bases from V and 2 bases from J, with 5 bases in between. Germline-derived CDR1 and CDR2 are SGHRS and YFSETQ. The CDR3 covers 11 residues. The CDR3 spells CASTDNTEAFF. In nucleotides, the CDR3 is TGCGCCAGCACCGACAACACTGAAGCTTTCTTT.

On this clonotype: Germline is not matched at one junction end, which may reflect a read error. V is TRBV7-9 and J is TRBJ2-1; D is perhaps TRBD1 or TRBD2 (5 bases each). Germline assignment: CDR1 SEHNR and CDR2 FQNEAQ (reference sequence). The CDR3 is 15 amino acids. CDR3 amino acids: CASSLGARRYNEQFF. For the CDR3, the DNA is TGTGCCAGCAGTTTAGGGGCCAGGAGGTACAATGAGCAGTTCTTC.